The sample holds a few counts of the clone carrying this T cell receptor (beta chain). Unmatched junction bases numbered 6, after V lost 7 bases and J lost 0 bases. Germline V gene data show CDR1 as MRHNA and CDR2 as SNTAGT. This CDR3 comprises 14 residues. Primers: 60 Vbeta forward and 13 Jbeta reverse. Measured with immunoSEQ multiplex PCR; TCRdb has only the in-frame clones, and not every one. The sample includes some 110,000 clones, approximately 76% of them seen just once. This entry belongs to a study of cytomegalovirus exposure and HLA in healthy donors. Sequenced sample: PBMCs. The J gene is TRBJ2-7, the V gene TRBV6-4; TRBD1 agrees at 7 bases. This TCR derives from a man aged 45-60 years in good health and CMV-seropositive. The CDR3 here is CASIRTGSSYEQYF. The CDR3 DNA sequence: TGTGCCAGCATCAGGACAGGCAGCTCCTACGAGCAGTACTTC.